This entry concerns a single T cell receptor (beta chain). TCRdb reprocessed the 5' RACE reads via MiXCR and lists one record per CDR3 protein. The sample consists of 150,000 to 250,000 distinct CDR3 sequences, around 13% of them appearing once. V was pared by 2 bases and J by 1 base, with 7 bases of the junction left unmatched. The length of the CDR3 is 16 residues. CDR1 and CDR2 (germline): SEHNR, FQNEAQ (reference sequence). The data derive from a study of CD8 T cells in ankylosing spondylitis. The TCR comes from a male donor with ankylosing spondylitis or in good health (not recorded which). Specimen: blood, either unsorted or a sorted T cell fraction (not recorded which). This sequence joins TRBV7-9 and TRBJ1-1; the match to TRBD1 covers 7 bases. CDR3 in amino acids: CASSLPYDRANTEAFF. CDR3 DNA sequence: TGTGCCAGCAGCTTACCTTACGACAGGGCGAACACTGAAGCTTTCTTT.